A selection of T cell receptor beta chains follows, all from one sample in a study of early T cells in non-severe SARS-CoV-2 infection. Each CDR3 protein gets one entry after TCRdb re-called the 5' RACE reads with MiXCR. This table holds roughly 28,000 distinct CDR3 sequences, 4% to 5.5% found once. The specimen sequenced was whole blood. These TCRs come from an adult who was a healthcare worker with PCR-confirmed SARS-CoV-2 infection or an uninfected control (not recorded which). CDR3s include the opening cysteine and the closing phenylalanine or tryptophan. The order of the fields is J gene, clone size, V gene, D gene, CDR3 protein, CDR3 DNA. D genes are given only for firm matches. For some rows the clone size is stated as once, few or many, or as a class when expanded; others skip it.

j_call: TRBJ2-1
clone_size: few
v_call: TRBV4-1
d_call: TRBD1
cdr3_aa: CASSQGLTGYGYNEQFF
cdr3_nt: TGCGCCAGCAGCCAGGGATTGACAGGGTATGGATACAATGAGCAGTTCTTC

j_call: TRBJ2-3
clone_size: few
v_call: TRBV6-6
d_call: TRBD2
cdr3_aa: CASSSPTSDLDTDTQYF
cdr3_nt: TGTGCCAGCAGCTCTCCGACTAGCGATCTCGACACAGATACGCAGTATTTT

j_call: TRBJ2-1
clone_size: few
v_call: TRBV24-1
d_call: TRBD1
cdr3_aa: CATSDFGTGTYNEQFF
cdr3_nt: TGTGCCACCAGTGATTTCGGGACAGGCACCTACAATGAGCAGTTCTTC

j_call: TRBJ1-4
clone_size: many
v_call: TRBV9
d_call: -
cdr3_aa: CASSVLGSGEKLFF
cdr3_nt: TGTGCCAGCAGCGTCTTAGGTTCGGGTGAAAAACTGTTTTTT

j_call: TRBJ1-2
clone_size: many
v_call: TRBV19
d_call: TRBD1
cdr3_aa: CATFTLTGGMRGYTF
cdr3_nt: TGTGCCACCTTTACCCTCACAGGGGGTATGAGGGGCTACACCTTC

j_call: TRBJ1-2
clone_size: -
v_call: TRBV29-1
d_call: -
cdr3_aa: CSVEGGDGYTF
cdr3_nt: TGCAGCGTTGAGGGTGGGGATGGCTACACCTTC

j_call: TRBJ2-1
clone_size: many
v_call: TRBV6-5
d_call: TRBD1
cdr3_aa: CASRKGDRAGEQFF
cdr3_nt: TGTGCCAGCAGGAAGGGGGACAGGGCAGGTGAGCAGTTCTTC

j_call: TRBJ1-2
clone_size: many
v_call: TRBV5-6
d_call: -
cdr3_aa: CASSLAGDSVSYTF
cdr3_nt: TGTGCCAGCAGCTTGGCGGGAGACTCTGTATCCTACACCTTC

j_call: TRBJ2-3
clone_size: many
v_call: TRBV6-2/TRBV6-3
d_call: TRBD2
cdr3_aa: CASSARTSGRPYTALNTQYF
cdr3_nt: TGTGCCAGCAGTGCCAGGACTAGCGGGAGGCCATACACCGCTTTGAATACGCAGTATTTT

j_call: TRBJ2-3
clone_size: -
v_call: TRBV7-2
d_call: -
cdr3_aa: CASSLERRDTQYF
cdr3_nt: TGTGCCAGCAGCTTAGAACGGCGAGATACGCAGTATTTT

j_call: TRBJ2-7
clone_size: many
v_call: TRBV12-3/TRBV12-4
d_call: -
cdr3_aa: CASSLGSGAYEQYF
cdr3_nt: TGTGCCAGCAGTCTGGGTAGCGGAGCCTACGAGCAGTACTTC

j_call: TRBJ2-1
clone_size: many
v_call: TRBV6-5
d_call: -
cdr3_aa: CASSYGGVGSYNEQFF
cdr3_nt: TGTGCCAGCAGTTACGGAGGGGTCGGCTCCTACAATGAGCAGTTCTTC

j_call: TRBJ2-3
clone_size: many
v_call: TRBV10-3
d_call: -
cdr3_aa: CAIGQPGDFDTQYF
cdr3_nt: TGTGCCATCGGACAGCCGGGAGATTTTGATACGCAGTATTTT

j_call: TRBJ2-1
clone_size: many
v_call: TRBV18
d_call: -
cdr3_aa: CASSPGSNEQFF
cdr3_nt: TGTGCCAGCTCACCAGGGAGTAATGAGCAGTTCTTC

j_call: TRBJ2-1
clone_size: many
v_call: TRBV29-1
d_call: TRBD2
cdr3_aa: CSVGTSGRASSYNEQFF
cdr3_nt: TGCAGCGTAGGGACTAGCGGGAGGGCCAGCTCCTACAATGAGCAGTTCTTC

j_call: TRBJ1-1
clone_size: many
v_call: TRBV27
d_call: TRBD1
cdr3_aa: CASSSYRGPNTEAFF
cdr3_nt: TGTGCCAGCAGTTCGTACAGGGGCCCAAACACTGAAGCTTTCTTT

j_call: TRBJ1-1
clone_size: -
v_call: TRBV29-1
d_call: -
cdr3_aa: CSVDYLLGAFF
cdr3_nt: TGCAGCGTTGACTATCTGCTCGGAGCTTTCTTT

j_call: TRBJ1-1
clone_size: many
v_call: TRBV3-1
d_call: -
cdr3_aa: CASSHQAGSSTEAFF
cdr3_nt: TGTGCCAGCAGCCATCAGGCTGGGAGTAGCACTGAAGCTTTCTTT

j_call: TRBJ2-2
clone_size: many
v_call: TRBV19
d_call: -
cdr3_aa: CASSIPQGTGELFF
cdr3_nt: TGTGCCAGTAGTATTCCCCAGGGCACCGGGGAGCTGTTTTTT

j_call: TRBJ2-7
clone_size: -
v_call: TRBV28
d_call: TRBD2
cdr3_aa: CASSSQLAGEQYF
cdr3_nt: TGTGCCAGCAGTTCCCAACTAGCGGGAGAGCAGTACTTC

j_call: TRBJ2-3
clone_size: few
v_call: TRBV7-7
d_call: -
cdr3_aa: CASSPGVDTDTQYF
cdr3_nt: TGTGCTAGCAGTCCGGGAGTGGACACAGATACGCAGTATTTT

j_call: TRBJ2-2
clone_size: many
v_call: TRBV18
d_call: TRBD2
cdr3_aa: CASSAGLAGVANTGELFF
cdr3_nt: TGTGCCAGCTCAGCGGGACTAGCGGGAGTCGCGAACACCGGGGAGCTGTTTTTT

j_call: TRBJ2-5
clone_size: many
v_call: TRBV11-3
d_call: -
cdr3_aa: CASSLGVGLTYQETQYF
cdr3_nt: TGTGCCAGCAGCTTAGGGGTAGGGCTTACGTACCAAGAGACCCAGTACTTC

j_call: TRBJ2-2
clone_size: many
v_call: TRBV11-3
d_call: -
cdr3_aa: CASSFTNTGELFF
cdr3_nt: TGTGCCAGCAGCTTTACGAACACCGGGGAGCTGTTTTTT

j_call: TRBJ2-1
clone_size: many
v_call: TRBV18
d_call: -
cdr3_aa: CASSPRDSSFNSYNEQFF
cdr3_nt: TGTGCCAGCTCACCGCGGGACAGCTCCTTTAACTCCTACAATGAGCAGTTCTTC

j_call: TRBJ1-1
clone_size: many
v_call: TRBV27
d_call: -
cdr3_aa: CASSSGVGQGLKAFF
cdr3_nt: TGTGCCAGCAGTTCGGGCGTTGGGCAGGGGTTAAAAGCTTTCTTT

j_call: TRBJ2-5
clone_size: many
v_call: TRBV29-1
d_call: -
cdr3_aa: CSGLEGSVGETQYF
cdr3_nt: TGCAGCGGGCTAGAGGGTAGTGTAGGAGAGACCCAGTACTTC

j_call: TRBJ2-5
clone_size: many
v_call: TRBV28
d_call: TRBD2
cdr3_aa: CASSSGLTKQETQYF
cdr3_nt: TGTGCCAGCAGTTCGGGACTAACCAAACAAGAGACCCAGTACTTC

j_call: TRBJ1-4
clone_size: many
v_call: TRBV7-9
d_call: -
cdr3_aa: CASSLVGTGEKLFF
cdr3_nt: TGTGCCAGCAGCTTAGTAGGGACGGGGGAAAAACTGTTTTTT

j_call: TRBJ1-5
clone_size: many
v_call: TRBV12-3/TRBV12-4
d_call: TRBD1
cdr3_aa: CASRAGGRGPQHF
cdr3_nt: TGTGCCAGCAGAGCAGGGGGCCGGGGGCCCCAGCATTTT

j_call: TRBJ1-4
clone_size: many
v_call: TRBV5-5
d_call: -
cdr3_aa: CASSLVDVGDLGEKLFF
cdr3_nt: TGTGCCAGCAGCTTGGTCGATGTGGGGGACCTCGGCGAAAAACTGTTTTTT

j_call: TRBJ2-1
clone_size: few
v_call: TRBV28
d_call: -
cdr3_aa: CANSPSLFYNEQFF
cdr3_nt: TGTGCCAACAGTCCGAGCCTTTTCTACAATGAGCAGTTCTTC

j_call: TRBJ2-2
clone_size: many
v_call: TRBV19
d_call: -
cdr3_aa: CASSISGPGELFF
cdr3_nt: TGTGCCAGTAGTATATCGGGTCCCGGGGAGCTGTTTTTT

j_call: TRBJ1-6
clone_size: many
v_call: TRBV6-2/TRBV6-3
d_call: -
cdr3_aa: CATNYRSDSPLHF
cdr3_nt: TGTGCCACGAATTATCGGTCGGATTCACCCCTCCACTTT

j_call: TRBJ2-5
clone_size: -
v_call: TRBV5-4
d_call: -
cdr3_aa: CASSSRQEFQETQYF
cdr3_nt: TGTGCCAGCAGCTCTAGACAGGAGTTCCAAGAGACCCAGTACTTC

j_call: TRBJ1-1
clone_size: few
v_call: TRBV3-1
d_call: -
cdr3_aa: CASSQFQGIEAFF
cdr3_nt: TGTGCCAGCAGCCAATTTCAGGGGATTGAAGCTTTCTTT

j_call: TRBJ1-1
clone_size: many
v_call: TRBV7-3
d_call: TRBD1
cdr3_aa: CASSLSGLARQGENTEAFF
cdr3_nt: TGTGCCAGCAGCTTAAGCGGTTTGGCGAGACAGGGCGAGAACACTGAAGCTTTCTTT

j_call: TRBJ2-3
clone_size: many
v_call: TRBV20-1
d_call: TRBD2
cdr3_aa: CSAPTGTSGTDTQYF
cdr3_nt: TGCAGTGCCCCCACCGGAACTAGCGGAACAGATACGCAGTATTTT

j_call: TRBJ2-1
clone_size: many
v_call: TRBV20-1
d_call: -
cdr3_aa: CSVRTLTGNNEQFF
cdr3_nt: TGCAGTGTAAGGACTTTGACAGGTAACAATGAGCAGTTCTTC

j_call: TRBJ1-5
clone_size: few
v_call: TRBV20-1
d_call: TRBD1
cdr3_aa: CSARGTGTGVFVQPQHF
cdr3_nt: TGCAGTGCTAGAGGGACCGGGACAGGGGTATTCGTTCAGCCCCAGCATTTT

j_call: TRBJ2-3
clone_size: many
v_call: TRBV7-3
d_call: TRBD2
cdr3_aa: CASSLSSGSPFDTQYF
cdr3_nt: TGTGCCAGCAGCTTATCCAGCGGGAGCCCCTTCGATACGCAGTATTTT

j_call: TRBJ2-3
clone_size: many
v_call: TRBV20-1
d_call: TRBD2
cdr3_aa: CSARGLAGNTDTQYF
cdr3_nt: TGCAGTGCTAGAGGACTAGCGGGGAACACAGATACGCAGTATTTT

j_call: TRBJ2-7
clone_size: -
v_call: TRBV7-9
d_call: -
cdr3_aa: CASTKGAYEQYF
cdr3_nt: TGTGCCAGCACTAAAGGTGCCTACGAGCAGTACTTC

j_call: TRBJ2-1
clone_size: few
v_call: TRBV5-8
d_call: -
cdr3_aa: CASSLKQVYNEQFF
cdr3_nt: TGTGCCAGCAGCTTGAAACAGGTTTACAATGAGCAGTTCTTC

j_call: TRBJ2-3
clone_size: many
v_call: TRBV20-1
d_call: TRBD2
cdr3_aa: CSASGTSRGAGDTQYF
cdr3_nt: TGCAGTGCTAGCGGGACTAGCAGGGGAGCCGGAGATACGCAGTATTTT

j_call: TRBJ2-7
clone_size: many
v_call: TRBV29-1
d_call: TRBD1
cdr3_aa: CSVERTGNEQYF
cdr3_nt: TGCAGCGTGGAGCGGACAGGGAACGAGCAGTACTTC

j_call: TRBJ1-4
clone_size: -
v_call: TRBV7-9
d_call: -
cdr3_aa: CASSLGTVDATNEKLFF
cdr3_nt: TGTGCCAGCAGCTTAGGGACCGTAGATGCAACTAATGAAAAACTGTTTTTT

j_call: TRBJ1-6
clone_size: many
v_call: TRBV7-3
d_call: -
cdr3_aa: CASSLTGNSPLHF
cdr3_nt: TGTGCCAGCAGCTTAACGGGGAATTCACCCCTCCACTTT